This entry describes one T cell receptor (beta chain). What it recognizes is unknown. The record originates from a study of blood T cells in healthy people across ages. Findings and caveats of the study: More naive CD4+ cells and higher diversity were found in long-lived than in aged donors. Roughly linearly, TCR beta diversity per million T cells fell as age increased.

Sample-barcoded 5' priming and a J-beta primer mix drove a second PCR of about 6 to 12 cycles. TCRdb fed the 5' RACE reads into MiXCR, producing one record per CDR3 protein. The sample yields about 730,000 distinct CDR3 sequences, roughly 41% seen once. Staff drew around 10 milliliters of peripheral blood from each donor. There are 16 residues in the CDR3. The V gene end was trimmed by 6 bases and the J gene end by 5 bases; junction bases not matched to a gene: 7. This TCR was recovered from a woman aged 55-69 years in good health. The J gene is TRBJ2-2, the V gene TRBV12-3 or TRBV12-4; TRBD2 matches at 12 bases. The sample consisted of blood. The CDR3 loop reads CASSPLAGGLTGELFF. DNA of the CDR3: TGTGCCAGCAGCCCTCTAGCGGGAGGGCTTACCGGGGAGCTGTTTTTT.